Sequencing of this T cell receptor beta chain was carried out in a study of cytomegalovirus exposure and HLA in healthy donors. At the level of the study: The 100 to 150 validation repertoires and the roughly 690 first-cohort repertoires shared a platform, a later analysis reported.

The germline gives CDR1 MNHEY, CDR2 SVGAGI. The CDR3 is 13 residues long. Note on this clone: The target antigen is unknown. One end of the junction is discordant with germline, which a read error may explain.

The table came from immunoSEQ multiplex PCR; TCRdb's copy has only in-frame clones and leaves some out. The sample holds over 100,000 clones, about 90% seen once. Whole-study findings and limits: Most TCR sequences were rare, but some public TCRs occurred in many donors. The CMV antigen specificity of a few CMV-associated chains was confirmed through in vitro analysis.

This receptor was identified in a young man in good health and CMV-seronegative. The sequencing input was PBMCs. This sequence joins TRBV6-5 and TRBJ2-7; D gene ambiguous. CDR3 sequence: CASKAVNSYEQCF. CDR3 nucleotide sequence: TGTGCCAGTAAGGCGGTCAACTCCTACGAGCAGTGCTTC.